The 7 T cell receptor beta chains listed next were all sequenced from one sample in a study of blood T cell repertoires in COVID-19. Profiled with immunoSEQ multiplex PCR; TCRdb holds only in-frame clones, not every one. The sample lists 200,000 or so clones, about 87% seen once, with approximately 3.7% in the top ten. Sequenced material: PBMCs or T cells enriched from blood (not recorded which). These receptors came from a woman in her 30s who had been exposed to COVID-19.

The V and J genes are TRBV7-6 and TRBJ2-1; TRBD2 matches at 7 bases. The J segment lost 6 bases and the V segment lost 1 base, leaving 6 bases of the junction unmatched. There are 15 residues in the CDR3. CDR1 is SGHVS and CDR2 is FNYEAQ in the germline V gene. Here the CDR3 reads CASSLDPGGGNEQFF. CDR3 in DNA: TGTGCCAGCAGCTTAGATCCGGGAGGCGGCAATGAGCAGTTCTTC.

The J gene is TRBJ2-1, the V gene TRBV5-1; TRBD2 is a possible D gene (5 bases). From germline, CDR1 is SGHRS and CDR2 YFSETQ. Trimming removed 2 bases at V and 5 bases at J, with 11 bases between. The CDR3 has 14 amino acids. CDR3 nucleotide sequence: TGCGCCAGCAGCTTACTAGGACGTCACAATGAGCAGTTCTTC. Translating it yields CASSLLGRHNEQFF.

In this sample, this clone turned up a few times. This rearrangement joins TRBV3-1 (or the pseudogene TRBV3-2) to TRBJ1-5; D unresolved. The V gene lost 0 bases and the J gene lost 6 bases, with 12 bases spanning the gap. Germline loops: CDR1 LGHDT, CDR2 YNNKEL (reference sequence). This CDR3 has 15 amino acids. CDR3: CASSQDLVIGQPQHF. The CDR3, as DNA: TGTGCCAGCAGCCAAGATTTGGTTATCGGTCAGCCCCAGCATTTT.

This chain links TRBV10-1 with TRBJ1-2; 9 bases are a match to TRBD1. V shed 5 bases, J shed 4 bases, and the junction held 2 bases outside the gene matches. In germline, CDR1 is WNHNN, CDR2 SYGVQD (reference sequence). The CDR3 consists of 13 residues. The CDR3 is CASSPDRGYGYTF. The CDR3 nucleotides are TGCGCCAGCAGTCCGGACAGGGGCTATGGCTACACCTTC.

The rearrangement uses TRBV7-8 and TRBJ1-5, with 11 bases aligning to TRBD1. Germline V gives CDR1 SGHVS, CDR2 FQNEAQ. V shed 6 bases and J 4 bases; nucleotides not matched to a gene: 2. This CDR3 comprises 14 residues. CDR3 bases: TGTGCCAGCAGTGGGACAGGGGGAAATCAGCCCCAGCATTTT. It codes for CASSGTGGNQPQHF. The full variable domain, in which reference TRBV7-8 and TRBJ1-5 provide the parts outside the CDR3, is GAGVSQSPRYKVAKRGQDVALRCDPISGHVSLFWYQQALGQGPEFLTYFQNEAQLDKSGLPSDRFFAERPEGSVSTLKIQRTQQEDSAVYLCASSGTGGNQPQHFGDGTRLSIL.

The chain joins TRBV30 to TRBJ1-4; D remains ambiguous. V lost 5 bases and J lost 1, with 11 bases in between. The CDR3 length is 14 residues. In germline, CDR1 is GTSNPN, CDR2 SVGIG (reference sequence). CDR3 sequence (DNA): TGTGCCTGGGAAGAGCCCGAAACTAATGAAAAACTGTTTTTT. Translating gives CAWEEPETNEKLFF.

V gene TRBV28 combines with J gene TRBJ2-7; unclear D gene. Trimming stripped 5 bases from V and 7 bases from J, with 18 bases between. The CDR3 sequence is 14 residues long. Germline loops: CDR1 MDHEN, CDR2 SYDVKM. The CDR3 coding sequence is TGTGCCAGCAGTGTCCGGTCCCAGGTAAGGGAGCAGTACTTC. It codes for CASSVRSQVREQYF.